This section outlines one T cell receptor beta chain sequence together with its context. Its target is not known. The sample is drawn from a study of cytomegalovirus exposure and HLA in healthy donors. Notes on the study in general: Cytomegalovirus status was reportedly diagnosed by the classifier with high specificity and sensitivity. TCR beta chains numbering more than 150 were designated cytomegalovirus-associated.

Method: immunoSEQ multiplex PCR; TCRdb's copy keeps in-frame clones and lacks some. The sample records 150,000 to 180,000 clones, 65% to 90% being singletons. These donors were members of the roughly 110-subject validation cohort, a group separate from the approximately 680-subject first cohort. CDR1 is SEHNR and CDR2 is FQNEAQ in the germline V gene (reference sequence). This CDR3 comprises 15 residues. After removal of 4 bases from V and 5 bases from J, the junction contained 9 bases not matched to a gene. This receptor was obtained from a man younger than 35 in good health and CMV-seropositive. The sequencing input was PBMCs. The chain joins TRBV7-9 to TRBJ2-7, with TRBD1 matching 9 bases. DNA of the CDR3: TGTGCCAGCAGCTCCTCCGGGACAGGGAGCGACGAGCAGTACTTC. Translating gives CASSSSGTGSDEQYF.